This TCR beta chain was recorded in a study of shared clonotypes between healthy human individuals. Overall study results and limits: For naive CD4 cells, roughly 4.6% of clonotypes were shared across a handful of donors. Tissue TCR repertoires likely differ from these blood-only repertoires.

TCRdb keeps only in-frame clones here, not all; method: immunoSEQ multiplex PCR. The data show a few million clones, with around 93% seen just once and 0.37% held by the top ten. The J segment lost 4 bases and the V segment lost 6 bases, leaving 7 bases of the junction unmatched. Per the germline V gene, CDR1 is MNHEY and CDR2 is SVGAGI. The CDR3 has 15 residues. Points on this clone: Its antigen is undetermined.

The sample was naive CD4+ T cells from PBMCs. Subset noted: CD45RA+ positively selected. This sequence was found in a man between 18 and 29 years old in good health. Some clones in this sample may be carry-over from other donors' samples. This rearrangement joins TRBV6-5 to TRBJ2-5, with 11 bases matching TRBD1. The CDR3 region is CASSTGQGVGETQYF. CDR3 in DNA: TGTGCCAGCAGCACGGGACAGGGGGTAGGAGAGACCCAGTACTTC.